The source of this TCR beta chain is a study of T cells in Graves' hyperthyroidism and ophthalmopathy. The investigators amplified TCR beta CDR3 regions from RNA transcripts. Researchers ran a first-round RT-PCR on the TCR CDR3 using the HTBI primer set. TCRdb re-analysed the multiplex PCR reads in MiXCR, keeping a single row per CDR3 protein. The sample lists 340,000 or so distinct CDR3 sequences, 20% to 25% occurring once. The CDR3 sequence is 15 residues long. Trimming shortened V by 1 base and J by 0 bases, and 9 bases separated the two germline ends. Per germline, CDR1 LNHNV and CDR2 YYDKDF (reference sequence). This clonotype was found many times.

The sequenced sample consisted of blood. The clonotype originates from a woman aged 45 to 65 with Graves' hyperthyroidism. This chain connects TRBV15 to TRBJ1-1; the D is unclear. As DNA, the CDR3 is TGTGCCACCAGCAGAGTAATGGGAGTGAACACTGAAGCTTTCTTT. Residues: CATSRVMGVNTEAFF. The full variable domain, in which reference TRBV15 and TRBJ1-1 provide the parts outside the CDR3, is DAMVIQNPRYQVTQFGKPVTLSCSQTLNHNVMYWYQQKSSQAPKLLFHYYDKDFNNEADTPDNFQSRRPNTSFCFLDIRSPGLGDTAMYLCATSRVMGVNTEAFFGQGTRLTVV.